What follows is one T cell receptor beta chain and its context. Antigen specificity is unknown. Germline V gene sequence: CDR1 SGHNT, CDR2 YENEEA. V shed 4 bases and J shed 1 base, with 13 bases lying between them. The CDR3 consists of 16 residues. Some clones are missing from TCRdb's copy, which holds only in-frame ones; the method was immunoSEQ multiplex PCR. The sample lists 50,000 or so clones, approximately 81% occurring once. This entry comes from a study of OX40 agonist ivuxolimab in advanced cancers. General study points: Determination of antigen specificity was not performed for the expanded peripheral T cells.

The chain carries TRBV11-3 and TRBJ2-2; maybe TRBD1 (6 bases). This receptor was identified in an adult with an advanced solid tumor such as melanoma, head and neck, liver or kidney cancer. The sequencing used CD4+ or CD8+ T cells sorted from blood, collected in a trial of the OX40 agonist ivuxolimab. CDR3: CASSSNRVGNTGELFF. CDR3 sequence (DNA): TGTGCCAGCAGCTCAAACAGGGTGGGGAACACCGGGGAGCTGTTTTTT.